This TCR beta chain is drawn from a study of Graves' ophthalmopathy and Graves' hyperthyroidism. Study-wide background: The study drew peripheral blood at initial diagnosis, before any treatment.

General observations from the study: The model's ophthalmopathy progression predictions had about 71% sensitivity and 72.22% specificity. Blood also harbored most expanded thyroid clonotypes above 0.001 frequency.

RNA transcripts were the source from which TCR beta CDR3 regions were amplified. An initial RT-PCR round employing HTBI primers preceded a second-round multiplex PCR. Each CDR3 protein is one row after TCRdb ran MiXCR on the multiplex PCR reads. The table includes about 620,000 distinct CDR3 sequences, about 20% detected once. This clonotype was counted ten times or more. What it binds is not known. This TCR was recovered from a woman younger than 35 with stable Graves' hyperthyroidism. Some clones in this sample may be carry-over from other donors' samples. Input material: peripheral blood.

This CDR3 is CASSRGGQGAKTQYF. CDR3 bases: TGTGCCAGCAGTCGTGGGGGACAGGGGGCGAAGACCCAGTACTTC. The chain uses TRBV12-3 or TRBV12-4 and TRBJ2-5; 12 positions agree with TRBD1. V was clipped by 5 bases and J by 6 bases; unmatched bases: 7. The CDR3 totals 15 residues.